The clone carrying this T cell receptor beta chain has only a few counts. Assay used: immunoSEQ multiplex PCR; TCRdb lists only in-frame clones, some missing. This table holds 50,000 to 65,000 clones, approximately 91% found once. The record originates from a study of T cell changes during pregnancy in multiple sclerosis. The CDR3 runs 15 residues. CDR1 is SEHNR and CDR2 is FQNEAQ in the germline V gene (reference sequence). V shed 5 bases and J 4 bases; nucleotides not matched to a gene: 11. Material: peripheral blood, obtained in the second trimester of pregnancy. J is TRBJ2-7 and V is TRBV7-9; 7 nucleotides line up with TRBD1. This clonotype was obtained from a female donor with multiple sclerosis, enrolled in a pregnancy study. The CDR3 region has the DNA TGTGCCAGCAGCCTACACCGGGACAGACCTTACGAGCAGTACTTC. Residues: CASSLHRDRPYEQYF.